This T cell receptor beta chain was captured in a study of regulatory T cells in long-lasting Graves disease. Relying on iRepertoire HTBI primers and Arm-PCR of CDR3 regions, the team built TCR beta libraries. In TCRdb, the multiplex PCR reads were re-called with MiXCR into one record per CDR3 protein. The repertoire holds 400,000 or so distinct CDR3 sequences, with about a quarter as singletons. Study-wide results and limits: Newly diagnosed disease favored TRBV20-1 and TRBJ2-1 over persistent disease.

The CDR3 is 12 residues long. CDR1 is MDHEN and CDR2 is SYDVKM in the germline V gene. V shed 5 bases and J shed 11 bases, with 16 bases lying between them. In its sample, this clonotype was seen many times. Its cognate antigen is unknown. As to time point: persistent/refractory GD, antithyroid drugs over 5 years with positive TRAb. Extracted RNA from PBMCs served as the source of the TCR library. It was by American Thyroid Association guidelines that Graves' disease was diagnosed. The specimen was peripheral blood mononuclear cells (PBMCs), collected when the disease was refractory, from a patient treated with antithyroid drugs. The source is a female donor with Graves disease. V usage is TRBV28 and J usage is TRBJ2-7; D remains ambiguous. The DNA for the CDR3 is TGTGCCAGCAGTCCCCCCTTGTCCCCGGAGTACTTC. It specifies CASSPPLSPEYF.